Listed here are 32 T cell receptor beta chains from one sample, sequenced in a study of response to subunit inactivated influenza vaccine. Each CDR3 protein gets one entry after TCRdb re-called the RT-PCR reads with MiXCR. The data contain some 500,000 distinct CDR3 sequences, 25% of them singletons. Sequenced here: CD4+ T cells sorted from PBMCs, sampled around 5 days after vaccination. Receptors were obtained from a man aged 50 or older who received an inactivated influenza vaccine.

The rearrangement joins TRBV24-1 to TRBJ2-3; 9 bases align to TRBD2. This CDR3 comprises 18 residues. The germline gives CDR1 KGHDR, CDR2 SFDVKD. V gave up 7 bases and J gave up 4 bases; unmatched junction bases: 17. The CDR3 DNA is TGTGCCACCAGCCCCGCAGGGCTAGCGGGGCGAACGGCAGATACGCAGTATTTT. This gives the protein CATSPAGLAGRTADTQYF.

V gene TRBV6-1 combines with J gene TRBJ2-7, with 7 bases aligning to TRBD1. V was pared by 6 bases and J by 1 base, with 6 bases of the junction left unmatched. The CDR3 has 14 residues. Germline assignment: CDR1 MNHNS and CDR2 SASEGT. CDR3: CASRRQGPSYEQYF. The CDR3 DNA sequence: TGTGCCAGCAGACGACAGGGACCATCCTACGAGCAGTACTTC.

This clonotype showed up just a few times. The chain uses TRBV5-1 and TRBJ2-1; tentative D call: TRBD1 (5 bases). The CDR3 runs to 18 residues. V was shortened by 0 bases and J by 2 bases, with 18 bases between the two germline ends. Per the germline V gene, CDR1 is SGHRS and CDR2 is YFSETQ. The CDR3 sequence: CASSLDRQGRRTYNEQFF. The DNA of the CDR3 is TGCGCCAGCAGCTTGGACAGGCAGGGAAGGCGCACCTACAATGAGCAGTTCTTC.

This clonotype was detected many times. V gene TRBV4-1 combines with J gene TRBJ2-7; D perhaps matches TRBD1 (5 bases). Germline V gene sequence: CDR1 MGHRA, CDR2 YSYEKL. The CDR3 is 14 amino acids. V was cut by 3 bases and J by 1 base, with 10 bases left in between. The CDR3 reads CASSHQTDSYEQYF. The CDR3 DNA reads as TGCGCCAGCAGCCACCAGACAGATTCCTACGAGCAGTACTTC.

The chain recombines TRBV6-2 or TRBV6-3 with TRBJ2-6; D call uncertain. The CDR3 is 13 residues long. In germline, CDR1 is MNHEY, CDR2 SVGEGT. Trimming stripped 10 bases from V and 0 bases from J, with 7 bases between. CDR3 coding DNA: TGTGCCACCACTTTCTCTGGGGCCAACGTCCTGACTTTC. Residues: CATTFSGANVLTF.

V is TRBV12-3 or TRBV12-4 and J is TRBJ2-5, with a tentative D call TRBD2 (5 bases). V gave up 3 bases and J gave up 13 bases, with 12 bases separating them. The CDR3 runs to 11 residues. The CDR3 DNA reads TGTGCCAGCAGTTTTGATCTAGCTAGGTACTTC. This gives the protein CASSFDLARYF.

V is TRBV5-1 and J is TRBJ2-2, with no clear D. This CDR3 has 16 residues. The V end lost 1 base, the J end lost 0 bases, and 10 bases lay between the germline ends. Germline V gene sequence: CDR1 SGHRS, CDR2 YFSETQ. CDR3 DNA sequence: TGCGCCAGCAGCTTGTATCCGGGCCCGAACACCGGGGAGCTGTTTTTT. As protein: CASSLYPGPNTGELFF.

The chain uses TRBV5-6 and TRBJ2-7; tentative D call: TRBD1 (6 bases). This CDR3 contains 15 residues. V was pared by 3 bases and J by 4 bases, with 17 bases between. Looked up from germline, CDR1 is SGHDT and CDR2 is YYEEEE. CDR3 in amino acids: CASSSRQAVGYEQYF. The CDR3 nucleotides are TGTGCCAGCAGCTCAAGACAGGCAGTGGGTTACGAGCAGTACTTC.

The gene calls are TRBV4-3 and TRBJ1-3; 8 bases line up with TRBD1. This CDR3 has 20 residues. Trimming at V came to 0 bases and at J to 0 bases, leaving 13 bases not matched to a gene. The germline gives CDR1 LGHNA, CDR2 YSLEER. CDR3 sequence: CASSQDGVVTGGYSGNTIYF. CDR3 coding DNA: TGCGCCAGCAGCCAAGATGGTGTCGTAACAGGGGGTTACTCTGGAAACACCATATATTTT.

In DNA, the CDR3 is TGTGCCAGCAGTTTATCAGCTAGCGGGGGAACCTACGAGCAGTACTTC. It specifies CASSLSASGGTYEQYF. The J gene is TRBJ2-7, the V gene TRBV27; 10 bases are a match to TRBD2. Germline CDR1 MNHEY, CDR2 SMNVEV (reference sequence). Unmatched junction bases numbered 4, after V lost 0 bases and J lost 2 bases. The CDR3 is 16 residues long.

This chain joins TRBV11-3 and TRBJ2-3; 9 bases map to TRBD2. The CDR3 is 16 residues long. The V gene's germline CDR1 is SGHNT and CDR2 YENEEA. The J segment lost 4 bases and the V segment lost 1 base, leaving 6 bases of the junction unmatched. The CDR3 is CASSLAVRGGADTQYF. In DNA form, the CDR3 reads TGTGCCAGCAGCTTAGCTGTGCGGGGGGGAGCAGATACGCAGTATTTT. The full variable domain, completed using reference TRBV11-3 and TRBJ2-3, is EAGVVQSPRYKIIEKKQPVAFWCNPISGHNTLYWYLQNLGQGPELLIRYENEEAVDDSQLPKDRFSAERLKGVDSTLKIQPAELGDSAVYLCASSLAVRGGADTQYFGPGTRLTVL.

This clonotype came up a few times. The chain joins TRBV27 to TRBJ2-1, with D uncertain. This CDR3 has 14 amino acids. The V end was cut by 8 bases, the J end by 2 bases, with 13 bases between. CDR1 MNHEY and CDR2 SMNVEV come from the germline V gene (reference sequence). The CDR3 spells CASSRGSTYNEQFF. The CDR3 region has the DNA TGTGCCAGCTCCCGTGGCAGCACCTACAATGAGCAGTTCTTC.

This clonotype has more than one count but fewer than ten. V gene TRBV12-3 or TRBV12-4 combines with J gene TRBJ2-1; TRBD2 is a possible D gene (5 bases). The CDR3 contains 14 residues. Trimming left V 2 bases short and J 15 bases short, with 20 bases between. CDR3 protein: CASSLSGSGVERFF. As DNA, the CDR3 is TGTGCCAGCAGTTTAAGTGGGAGTGGGGTTGAACGGTTCTTC.

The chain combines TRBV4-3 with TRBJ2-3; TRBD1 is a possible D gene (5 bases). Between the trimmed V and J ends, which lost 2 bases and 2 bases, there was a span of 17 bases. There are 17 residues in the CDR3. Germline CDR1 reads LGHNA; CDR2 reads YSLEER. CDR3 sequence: CASSQTLRGSITDTQYF. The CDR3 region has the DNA TGCGCCAGCAGCCAAACCCTAAGGGGCTCAATCACAGATACGCAGTATTTT.

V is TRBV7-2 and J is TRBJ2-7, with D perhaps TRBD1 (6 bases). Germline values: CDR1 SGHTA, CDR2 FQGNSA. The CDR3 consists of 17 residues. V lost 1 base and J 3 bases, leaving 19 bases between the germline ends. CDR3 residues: CASSLGRAWDTRYEQYF. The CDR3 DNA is TGTGCCAGCAGCTTAGGAAGGGCGTGGGACACCCGCTACGAGCAGTACTTC.

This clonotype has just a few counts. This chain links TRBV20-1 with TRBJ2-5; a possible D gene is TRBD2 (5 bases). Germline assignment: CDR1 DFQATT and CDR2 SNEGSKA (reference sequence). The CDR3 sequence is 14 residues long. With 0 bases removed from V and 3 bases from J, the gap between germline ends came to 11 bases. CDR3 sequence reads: CSARDRSGKETQYF. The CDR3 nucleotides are TGCAGTGCTAGAGATCGGAGCGGAAAAGAGACCCAGTACTTC.

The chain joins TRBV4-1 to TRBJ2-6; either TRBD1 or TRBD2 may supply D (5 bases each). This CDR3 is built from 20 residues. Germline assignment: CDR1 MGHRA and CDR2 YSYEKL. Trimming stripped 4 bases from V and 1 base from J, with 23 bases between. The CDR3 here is CASSPALHRDGASGANVLTF. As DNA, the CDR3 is TGCGCCAGCAGCCCTGCTCTTCACCGGGACGGAGCTTCTGGGGCCAACGTCCTGACTTTC.

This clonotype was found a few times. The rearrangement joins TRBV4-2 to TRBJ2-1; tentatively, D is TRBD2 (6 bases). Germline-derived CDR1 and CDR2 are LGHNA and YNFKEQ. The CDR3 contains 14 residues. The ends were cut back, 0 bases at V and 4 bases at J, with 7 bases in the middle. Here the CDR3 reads CASSQEGGYNEQFF. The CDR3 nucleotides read TGTGCCAGCAGCCAAGAGGGGGGTTACAATGAGCAGTTCTTC.

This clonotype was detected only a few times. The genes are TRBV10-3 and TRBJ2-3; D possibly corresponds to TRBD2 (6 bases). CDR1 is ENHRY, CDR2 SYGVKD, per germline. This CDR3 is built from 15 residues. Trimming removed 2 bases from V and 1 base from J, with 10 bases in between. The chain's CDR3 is CAISEHSGRTDTQYF. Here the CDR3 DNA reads TGTGCCATCAGTGAGCATAGCGGACGCACAGATACGCAGTATTTT.

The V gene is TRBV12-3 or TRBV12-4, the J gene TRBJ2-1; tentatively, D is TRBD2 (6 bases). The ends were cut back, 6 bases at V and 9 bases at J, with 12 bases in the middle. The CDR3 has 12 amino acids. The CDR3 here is CASRGGRGEQFF. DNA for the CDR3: TGTGCCAGCAGGGGAGGCCGGGGTGAGCAGTTCTTC.

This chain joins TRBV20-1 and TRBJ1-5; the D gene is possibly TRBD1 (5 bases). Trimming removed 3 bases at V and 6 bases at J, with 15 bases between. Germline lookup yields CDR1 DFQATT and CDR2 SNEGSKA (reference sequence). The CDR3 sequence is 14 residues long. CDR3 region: CSARSGGRGQPQHF. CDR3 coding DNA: TGCAGTGCTAGGTCTGGGGGTCGGGGTCAGCCCCAGCATTTT.

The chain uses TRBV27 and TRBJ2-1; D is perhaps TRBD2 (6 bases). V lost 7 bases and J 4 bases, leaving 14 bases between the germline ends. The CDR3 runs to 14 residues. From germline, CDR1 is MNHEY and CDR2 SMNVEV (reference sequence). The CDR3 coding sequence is TGTGCCAGCACCCCTTGGCGGGATTACAATGAGCAGTTCTTC. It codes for CASTPWRDYNEQFF.

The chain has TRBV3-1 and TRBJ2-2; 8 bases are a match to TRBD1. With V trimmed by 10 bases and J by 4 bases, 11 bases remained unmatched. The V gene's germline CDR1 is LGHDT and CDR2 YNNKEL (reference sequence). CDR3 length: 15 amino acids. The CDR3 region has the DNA TGTGCCACCTCCCAAGTGACAGGGGCCACCGGGGAGCTGTTTTTT. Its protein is CATSQVTGATGELFF. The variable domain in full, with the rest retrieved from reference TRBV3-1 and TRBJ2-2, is DTAVSQTPKYLVTQMGNDKSIKCEQNLGHDTMYWYKQDSKKFLKIMFSYNNKELIINETVPNRFSPKSPDKAHLNLHINSLELGDSAVYFCATSQVTGATGELFFGEGSRLTVL.

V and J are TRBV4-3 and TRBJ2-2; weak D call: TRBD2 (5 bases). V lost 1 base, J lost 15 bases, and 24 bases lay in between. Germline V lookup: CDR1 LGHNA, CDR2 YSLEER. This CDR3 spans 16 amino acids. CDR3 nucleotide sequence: TGCGCCAGCAGCCAAGTTTGGAATTCGAACACCGGGGAATTGTTTTTT. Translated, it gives CASSQVWNSNTGELFF.

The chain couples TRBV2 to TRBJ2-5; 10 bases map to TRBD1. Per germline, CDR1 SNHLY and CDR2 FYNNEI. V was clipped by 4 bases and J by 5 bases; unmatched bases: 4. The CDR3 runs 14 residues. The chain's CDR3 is CASSADRGFETQYF. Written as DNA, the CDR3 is TGTGCCAGCAGTGCGGACAGGGGGTTCGAGACCCAGTACTTC.

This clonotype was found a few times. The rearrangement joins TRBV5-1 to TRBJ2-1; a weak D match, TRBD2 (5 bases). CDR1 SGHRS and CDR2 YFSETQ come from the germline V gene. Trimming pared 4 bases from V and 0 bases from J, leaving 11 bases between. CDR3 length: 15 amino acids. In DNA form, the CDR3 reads TGCGCCAGCAGCAGCGGCGCAAGCTCCTACAATGAGCAGTTCTTC. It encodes CASSSGASSYNEQFF. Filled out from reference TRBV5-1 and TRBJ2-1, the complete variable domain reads KAGVTQTPRYLIKTRGQQVTLSCSPISGHRSVSWYQQTPGQGLQFLFEYFSETQRNKGNFPGRFSGRQFSNSRSEMNVSTLELGDSALYLCASSSGASSYNEQFFGPGTRLTVL.

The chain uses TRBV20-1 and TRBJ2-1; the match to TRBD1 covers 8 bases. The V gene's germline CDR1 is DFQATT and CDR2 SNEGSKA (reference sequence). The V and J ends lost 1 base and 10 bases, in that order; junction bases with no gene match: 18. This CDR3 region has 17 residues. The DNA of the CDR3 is TGCAGTGCTAGAGTTTTGACAGGGGCAGGCATCCATCGGGAGCAGTTCTTC. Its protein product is CSARVLTGAGIHREQFF.

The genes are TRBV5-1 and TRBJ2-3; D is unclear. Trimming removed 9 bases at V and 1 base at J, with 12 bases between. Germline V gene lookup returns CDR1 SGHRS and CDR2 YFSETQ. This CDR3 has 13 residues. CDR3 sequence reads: CATQALGTDTQYF. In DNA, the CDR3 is TGCGCCACCCAAGCCCTCGGCACAGATACGCAGTATTTT.

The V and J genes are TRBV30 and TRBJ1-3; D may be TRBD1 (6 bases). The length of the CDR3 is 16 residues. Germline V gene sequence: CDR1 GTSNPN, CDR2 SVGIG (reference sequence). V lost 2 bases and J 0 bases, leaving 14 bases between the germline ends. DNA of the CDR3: TGTGCCTGGAGTAGACGGGGACATCTCTCTGGAAACACCATATATTTT. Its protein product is CAWSRRGHLSGNTIYF.

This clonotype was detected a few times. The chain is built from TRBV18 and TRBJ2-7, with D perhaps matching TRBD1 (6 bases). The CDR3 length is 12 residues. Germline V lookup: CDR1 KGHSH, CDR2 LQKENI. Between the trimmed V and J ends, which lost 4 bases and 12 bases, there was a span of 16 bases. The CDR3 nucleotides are TGTGCCAGCTCACGCAGACAGGCCGAACCGTACTTC. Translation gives CASSRRQAEPYF. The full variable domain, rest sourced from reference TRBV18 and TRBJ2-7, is NAGVMQNPRHLVRRRGQEARLRCSPMKGHSHVYWYRQLPEEGLKFMVYLQKENIIDESGMPKERFSAEFPKEGPSILRIQQVVRGDSAAYFCASSRRQAEPYFGPGTRLTVT.

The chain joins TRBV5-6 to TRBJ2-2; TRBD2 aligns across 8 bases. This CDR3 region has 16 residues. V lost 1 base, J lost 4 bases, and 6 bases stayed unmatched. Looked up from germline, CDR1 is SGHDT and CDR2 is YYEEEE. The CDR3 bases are TGTGCCAGCAGCTTGTATTCTAGCGGGCCCACCGGGGAGCTGTTTTTT. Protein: CASSLYSSGPTGELFF.

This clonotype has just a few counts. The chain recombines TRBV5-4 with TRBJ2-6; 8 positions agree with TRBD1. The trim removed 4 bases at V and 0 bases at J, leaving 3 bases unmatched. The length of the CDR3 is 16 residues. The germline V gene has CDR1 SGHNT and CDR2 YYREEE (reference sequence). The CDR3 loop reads CASSQGQASGANVLTF. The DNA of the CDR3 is TGTGCCAGCAGCCAGGGACAGGCCTCTGGGGCCAACGTCCTGACTTTC.